This TCR beta chain emerged from a study of blood T cells in healthy people across ages. A second PCR of roughly 7 to 11 cycles used a sample-barcoded 5' primer and a J-beta primer mix. Every individual sample yielded 2.5 million or more paired-end reads (each containing CDR3). TCRdb re-analysed the 5' RACE reads in MiXCR, keeping a single row per CDR3 protein. This sample has 790,000 or so distinct CDR3 sequences, with roughly three fifths found just once. About this clonotype itself: Its matching antigen is unknown.

Whole-study findings and limits: Estimates based on one million T cells were treated as lower bounds.

V lost 4 bases to trimming and J lost 2 bases, with 11 bases between them. This CDR3 spans 14 amino acids. Germline V CDR1 and CDR2: SGHRS, YFSETQ. Total RNA, at least 5.5 micrograms per sample, came from PBMCs. The receptor was derived from a man in his forties in good health. Input material: blood. This chain joins TRBV5-1 and TRBJ2-3, with D unresolved. In nucleotides, the CDR3 is TGCGCCAGCAGCATGGCGTTCTTCACAGATACGCAGTATTTT. Residues: CASSMAFFTDTQYF.